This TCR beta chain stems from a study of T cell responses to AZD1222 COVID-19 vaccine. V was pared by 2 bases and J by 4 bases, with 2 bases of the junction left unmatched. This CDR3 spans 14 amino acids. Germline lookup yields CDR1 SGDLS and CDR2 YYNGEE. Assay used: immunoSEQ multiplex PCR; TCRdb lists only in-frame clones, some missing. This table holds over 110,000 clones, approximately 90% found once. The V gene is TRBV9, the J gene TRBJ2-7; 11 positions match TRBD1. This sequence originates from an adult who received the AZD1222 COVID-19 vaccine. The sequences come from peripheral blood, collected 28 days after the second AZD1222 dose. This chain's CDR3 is CASSVGQGAYEQYF. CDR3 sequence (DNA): TGTGCCAGCAGCGTTGGACAGGGGGCATACGAGCAGTACTTC.